The rows below give T cell receptor beta chains drawn from one sample of a study of cytomegalovirus exposure and HLA in healthy donors. TCRdb keeps only in-frame clones here, not all; method: immunoSEQ multiplex PCR. The sample consists of nearly 200,000 clones, roughly 77% of them appearing once. The sequenced material came from PBMCs. Receptors were obtained from a male donor in good health and CMV-seropositive. Both conserved end residues are part of each CDR3. A D gene is named only where the DNA matches it firmly. Rows give clone size only sometimes, using once, few, many, or a class for an expanded clone.

DNA: TGTGCCAGCAGTGAAGAGCCGGTTTTCTCTGGGGCCAACGTCCTGACTTTC
CDR3: CASSEEPVFSGANVLTF
size: .
V: TRBV6-1
D: .
J: TRBJ2-6

DNA: TGTGCCAGCAGCTCCGGGACAGGGCTCGAGCAGTACTTC
CDR3: CASSSGTGLEQYF
size: .
V: TRBV6-4
D: TRBD1
J: TRBJ2-7

DNA: TGTGCCAGTACCACGGGGGGTGTGACAGATACGCAGTATTTT
CDR3: CASTTGGVTDTQYF
size: .
V: TRBV19
D: TRBD2
J: TRBJ2-3

DNA: TGTGCCAGCAGTTACTCGACAGGGCTGAACACCGGGGAGCTGTTTTTT
CDR3: CASSYSTGLNTGELFF
size: .
V: TRBV6-5
D: TRBD1
J: TRBJ2-2

DNA: TGTGCCTCAAGGGAGGTAGCGGGGGCTATGGAGCAGTTCTTC
CDR3: CASREVAGAMEQFF
size: .
V: TRBV7-2
D: TRBD2
J: TRBJ2-1

DNA: TGTGCCAGCAGCAAATGGACAGGGGAAGCTTTCTTT
CDR3: CASSKWTGEAFF
size: .
V: TRBV9
D: TRBD1
J: TRBJ1-1

DNA: TGTGCCAGCAGTCCGACAGGGGATCAGCCCCAGCATTTT
CDR3: CASSPTGDQPQHF
size: once
V: TRBV25-1
D: TRBD1
J: TRBJ1-5

DNA: TGTGCCAGCAGCCGTCGATCCTCTAGCCCAGAGACCCAGTACTTC
CDR3: CASSRRSSSPETQYF
size: .
V: TRBV14
D: .
J: TRBJ2-5

DNA: TGCAGCGTTCGACAGGGCTCTGGAGGCTACACCTTC
CDR3: CSVRQGSGGYTF
size: .
V: TRBV29-1
D: TRBD1
J: TRBJ1-2

DNA: TGTGCCAGCAGCTCCAGGTGGGCACAGAGCACAGATACGCAGTATTTT
CDR3: CASSSRWAQSTDTQYF
size: .
V: TRBV2
D: .
J: TRBJ2-3

DNA: TGTGCCAGTTCTGATTCGGGGAACTATGGCTACACCTTC
CDR3: CASSDSGNYGYTF
size: few
V: TRBV11-2
D: .
J: TRBJ1-2

DNA: TGTGCCAGCAGCCGGACAGGGGCAGACACTGAAGCTTTCTTT
CDR3: CASSRTGADTEAFF
size: .
V: TRBV2
D: TRBD1
J: TRBJ1-1

DNA: TGTGCCAGCAGAACCACCGGGACTCTCTCCTACGAGCAGTACTTC
CDR3: CASRTTGTLSYEQYF
size: .
V: TRBV27
D: .
J: TRBJ2-7

DNA: TGTGCCAGCAGCCCCAAGAGCTCTACCACCGGGGAGCTGTTTTTT
CDR3: CASSPKSSTTGELFF
size: once
V: TRBV7-3
D: .
J: TRBJ2-2

DNA: TGTGCCAGCAGCCTTAGAGGGGACTCCCTGGGGGAGCTGTTTTTT
CDR3: CASSLRGDSLGELFF
size: .
V: TRBV7-8
D: .
J: TRBJ2-2

DNA: TGTGCCAGCAGCTCATCGACAGGGGGCTATGAAAAACTGTTTTTT
CDR3: CASSSSTGGYEKLFF
size: .
V: TRBV7-8
D: TRBD1
J: TRBJ1-4

DNA: TGTGCCAGCAGCCGAACTAGCGGGAAGGCAGATACGCAGTATTTT
CDR3: CASSRTSGKADTQYF
size: .
V: TRBV7-2
D: TRBD2
J: TRBJ2-3

DNA: TGCGCCAGCAGCCTGACAGGGGGCGGCGGGTCCCTCCACTTT
CDR3: CASSLTGGGGSLHF
size: .
V: TRBV5-1
D: TRBD1
J: TRBJ1-6

DNA: TGTGCCAGCAGCCCCCAGAACTGGGCAGTCTATGGCTACACCTTC
CDR3: CASSPQNWAVYGYTF
size: .
V: TRBV9
D: .
J: TRBJ1-2

DNA: TGCGCCAGCAGCCCGAGGAACACCGGGGAGCTGTTTTTT
CDR3: CASSPRNTGELFF
size: .
V: TRBV5-1
D: .
J: TRBJ2-2

DNA: TGTGCCAGCAGCCCTAAGCTGGGAGGGACTAGCGGGACCACAGATACGCAGTATTTT
CDR3: CASSPKLGGTSGTTDTQYF
size: few
V: TRBV13
D: TRBD2
J: TRBJ2-3

DNA: TGTGCCAGCAGCTGGGGGGCTAGCGGGGGGGCCTACAATGAGCAGTTCTTC
CDR3: CASSWGASGGAYNEQFF
size: .
V: TRBV11-2
D: TRBD2
J: TRBJ2-1

DNA: TGTGCCAGCAGCTCCGGCACAGGGGGCTACACTGAAGCTTTCTTT
CDR3: CASSSGTGGYTEAFF
size: .
V: TRBV7-2
D: TRBD1
J: TRBJ1-1

DNA: TGTGCCAGCAGCTACGACAGAGGCGAAAAACTGTTTTTT
CDR3: CASSYDRGEKLFF
size: .
V: TRBV7-2
D: .
J: TRBJ1-4

DNA: TGTGCCAGCAGTCCCCCGGGGACTAGCGACTACGAGCAGTACTTC
CDR3: CASSPPGTSDYEQYF
size: .
V: TRBV6-6
D: TRBD2
J: TRBJ2-7

DNA: TGTGCCGGAAGCAGGGAGGTCCCTGAAGCTTTCTTT
CDR3: CAGSREVPEAFF
size: .
V: TRBV30
D: .
J: TRBJ1-1

DNA: TGTGCCAGCAGCGGACAGGGGGCAAGTGGATACGAGCAGTACTTC
CDR3: CASSGQGASGYEQYF
size: few
V: TRBV9
D: TRBD1
J: TRBJ2-7